The clone carrying this TCR beta chain was seen a few times. This sample was taken from a study of T cells in Graves' hyperthyroidism and ophthalmopathy. Amplification of TCR beta CDR3 regions used RNA as the template. With the HTBI primer set, the TCR CDR3 went through a first round of RT-PCR. TCRdb re-called the multiplex PCR reads with MiXCR, one entry per CDR3 protein. The sample comprises 150,000 to 200,000 distinct CDR3 sequences, 9.4% of which are singletons, and approximately 20% rests with the top ten. Uncontrolled infection, other autoimmune disease, pregnancy or lactation barred patients from enrollment. The sample was blood. The origin of this receptor is a woman under 30 with Graves' hyperthyroidism that later progressed to Graves' ophthalmopathy.

DNA for the CDR3: TGCAGCGTTGAGGGGCAGGGATGGAATGAAAAACTGTTTTTT. Translation: CSVEGQGWNEKLFF. The chain joins TRBV29-1 to TRBJ1-4, with D tentatively TRBD1 (5 bases). V was trimmed by 3 bases and J by 5 bases, leaving 13 bases between them. Germline V CDR1 and CDR2: SQVTM, ANQGSEA. The CDR3 is 14 amino acids.